The 2 T cell receptor beta chains below come from one sample, sequenced in a study of STAT5B mutations in CD4+ large granular lymphocyte leukemia. TCRdb keeps only in-frame clones here, not all; method: immunoSEQ multiplex PCR. The sample holds fewer than 30,000 clones, 65% to 80% seen once. Sequenced input: CD4+ T cells from blood buffy coats. All receptors derive from a human donor in good health.

The chain has TRBV25-1 and TRBJ2-7; TRBD1 agrees at 7 bases. V gave up 8 bases and J gave up 5 bases; unmatched junction bases: 9. The CDR3 has 13 residues. The germline V gene has CDR1 MGHDK and CDR2 SYGVNS. The CDR3 region is CASGYQGVDEQYF. In DNA form, the CDR3 reads TGTGCCAGCGGTTATCAGGGGGTGGACGAGCAGTACTTC.

The V gene is TRBV18, the J gene TRBJ2-7; D is possibly TRBD1 (6 bases). Germline V gives CDR1 KGHSH, CDR2 LQKENI. This CDR3 has 14 residues. The CDR3 loop is CASSPRTASYEQYV. CDR3 nucleotides: TGTGCCAGCTCCCCACGGACAGCTTCCTACGAGCAGTACGTC.